This TCR beta chain was documented in a study of immune evolution from preneoplasia to lung adenocarcinoma. Study conclusions and caveats: Later-stage lesions seemingly showed higher T cell density and diversity than normal lung. Top clone frequencies peaked in normal lung, apparently declining through invasive adenocarcinoma.

Patients had resection in Japan or China between about 2013 and 2017. Histologic diagnosis was independently verified by two lung pathologists. The CDR3 loop spans 12 amino acids. The V end was cut by 5 bases, the J end by 7 bases, with 12 bases between. Germline CDR1 is SGHRS and CDR2 is YFSETQ. Comment on this clone: Its antigen remains unknown.

The method was immunoSEQ multiplex PCR; TCRdb's version includes in-frame clones alone and lacks a portion of them. The table includes 5,000 to 6,000 clones, 81% detected once. This TCR derives from a person aged 50-75 years with lung adenocarcinoma. The chain uses TRBV5-1 and TRBJ1-1; TRBD1 might be the D (6 bases). The sample was FFPE normal lung tissue adjacent to the tumor. Here the CDR3 reads CASSPETGEAFF. The CDR3, as DNA: TGCGCCAGCAGTCCAGAGACAGGTGAAGCTTTCTTT.